This note documents a single T cell receptor (beta chain) sequence. The antigen this receptor binds is unknown. Qualities for individual bases were not recorded, and no much larger clone is one base off. Trimmed from V: 5 bases; trimmed from J: 2 bases; junction bases lacking a gene match: 13. Including the terminal cysteine and phenylalanine, the CDR3 comprises 17 residues. Left in the record is the CDR3 DNA by itself, 51 bases read in frame from the first base. The CDR1 and CDR2 encoded by the germline V gene are SGHNT and YENEEA. In total, fewer than 750 healthy bone marrow donors made up the cohort. At the time of sampling, all cohort members were nominally healthy, though unrecorded immune exposures were likely present. The donor was CMV seronegative and was included in the group of several hundred seronegative cohort members. A peripheral blood sample was collected from each donor, and TCR beta sequencing was performed on peripheral blood mononuclear cells. Genomic DNA was extracted from the blood cell samples with the Qiagen DNeasy Blood Extraction Kit.

This sample is part of a study of cytomegalovirus exposure and HLA in healthy donors (TCRdb year 2017). The study in broad terms: In an earlier analysis of roughly 500 of the donors, about 270 Gb of sequence data and roughly 100 million unique TCR beta sequences from 180 million or so T cells were reported. An early release covering 500 to 750 HLA-typed donors comprised 250 to 350 gigabases of sequencing data and tens of millions of unique TCR sequences. Of the roughly 400 genotyped donors, over 65% fell in the genetic ancestry cluster associated with self-reported Caucasian donors. The study was designed to test whether signatures of past pathogen exposure could be identified by cataloging public T cell receptors. The T cell repertoires of around 730 subjects were profiled by immunosequencing and related to cytomegalovirus serostatus. Besides the first cohort of 500 to 700 subjects, a separate validation cohort made up of 120 different subjects was used. High-throughput TCR immunosequencing, statistical association of individual TCRs with disease status, and machine learning were combined to predict cytomegalovirus infection status. To study patterns of TCR occurrence, a later analysis re-analyzed previously published TCR beta repertoires from 550 to 800 donors and added high-resolution HLA genotyping. Rather than drawing on any new phenotypic data, the later analysis identified candidate immune exposures from TCR beta sequences and the way those sequences occurred across donors. An earlier analysis of some 600 of the donors applied high-throughput TCR beta sequencing to assess whether each TCR beta V gene segment acted as functional or pseudogenic. Donor age, sex, ethnicity and CMV serostatus were compiled alongside the repertoire data. A later genetic analysis took genome-wide SNP genotypes for about 65% of the 666 donors and used that subset as a discovery cohort. All discovery cohort repertoires had been generated on a single sequencing platform. HLA typing included class I and class II loci at four-digit resolution. Typing coverage varied by locus: roughly 629-630 donors for A, B, C, DRB1 and DQB1; 500 to 550 for DQA1; more than 600 for DPA1; more than 450 for DPB1. Because of strong linkage in the cohort, roughly five DR-DQ haplotypes were treated as single units for association and clustering. Among some 400 genotyped donors of the cohort, an average of roughly 230,000 unique TCR beta nucleotide sequences was sequenced per donor, of which about 19% were non-productive. The research as a whole found: The only immune exposure information available for the cohort was CMV serostatus. The earlier analysis of about 600 of the donors excluded roughly 17 rarely observed V segments, including chromosome 9 orphons, because counts were too low. This cohort had only TCR beta chains sequenced, and the lack of alpha or paired-chain data limited which features could be detected. Cytomegalovirus status was reported to be diagnosed by the classifier with high specificity and sensitivity in both the original and validation cohorts. A cluster of highly shared sequence variants was judged likely to represent a technical artifact of the sequencing pipeline. In a later analysis, TCR association rates were found to vary across HLA loci, with the most associated TCRs seen for DRB1 alleles and the fewest for HLA-C alleles. Correlated functional status among segregating V segments might reflect linkage disequilibrium, but an unknown experimental factor could not be ruled out. A later analysis reported that several top co-occurrence clusters appeared linked to parvovirus B19, influenza, CMV and Epstein-Barr virus. A few of the identified cytomegalovirus-associated TCR beta chains were confirmed in vitro to be specific for cytomegalovirus antigens. The authors suggested that the approach could potentially be extended to other disease states and immunological phenotypes. Specific HLA alleles were associated with 16,951 TCR beta sequences at a false discovery rate of 0.05 in a later analysis. When HLA alleles, especially DR and DQ, strongly co-occurred, TCR associations were difficult to assign to individual alleles. A later genetic analysis reported fewer N-insertions in productive TCRs among donors in an Asian-associated ancestry cluster than the approximately 700-donor mean. A later analysis found that HLA-associated TCR beta chains were more clonally expanded and had lower generation probabilities than equally common non-associated chains. Because some donors lacked HLA typing at each locus, the association tests relied only on the typed subset. Presence/absence analyses assumed roughly uniform sequencing depth across donors, an assumption that may not hold. Broadly in line with IMGT annotations, most TCR beta V segments showed up in productive rearrangements about 87% or about 30% of the time in an earlier analysis of 587 of the donors. Some IMGT-functional V segments, including TRBV6-2 and TRBV6-3, could not be distinguished by the 87-base-pair reads and were therefore excluded. An association between a missense DCLRE1C variant and V-gene and J-gene trimming of TCR beta chains was found in a later genetic analysis and replicated in an independent cohort. A later analysis found that most CMV-associated TCR beta chains appeared HLA-restricted, with HLA associations seemingly driven largely by CMV exposure. A further reported finding was that TCR beta sequences accurately predicted the HLA-A and HLA-B alleles for most subjects in the first cohort. A total of around 150 TCR beta chains were listed by the study as associated with cytomegalovirus. Across donors, most TCR sequences were observed very rarely, whereas some public TCRs were present in many individuals.

Libraries were constructed by the immunoSEQ multiplex PCR assay. A mixture of 60 forward primers for TCR Vbeta segments and 13 reverse primers for TCR Jbeta segments was used in the multiplex PCR. A multiplex PCR assay on genomic DNA amplified the CDR3 region of rearranged TCR beta genes. On the Illumina HiSeq System, the amplified TCR beta libraries were sequenced as 87-base-pair reads. The study's processing was this. In a later analysis, tens of millions of unique TCR beta chains were counted across the 500 to 700 repertoires, and roughly 11 million of these chains were shared by at least two donors. Raw reads were error-corrected and collapsed into unique sequences by a nearest-neighbor algorithm in which closely related sequences were merged to remove PCR and sequencing errors. To assign V, D and J gene segments, CDR3 sequences were aligned to IMGT reference sequences. For a sequence to be retained, a match of at least six nucleotides was required to both a V gene segment and a J gene segment. Rearrangements were called productive when the CDR3 lacked stop codons and stayed in frame with V and J; all others were non-productive. CDR3 was defined by IMGT convention, running from the second conserved V-encoded cysteine to the conserved J-encoded phenylalanine. In an earlier analysis of around 640 of the donors, sequences lacking an unambiguous match to a single V gene segment were excluded. An earlier analysis of 450 to 650 of the donors called V segments functional above 56.7% productive rearrangements and segregating when the between-donor standard deviation exceeded 5%. A statistical classification framework was built to diagnose cytomegalovirus status from the catalog of TCR beta chain sequences. In a later analysis, V and J genes were assigned by comparing TCR nucleotide sequences against IMGT/GENE-DB human TR gene sequences. A later analysis assigned CDR3 sequences and most-parsimonious VDJ recombination scenarios with the TCRdist pipeline. In a later analysis, each TCR beta chain was defined by its CDR3 amino acid sequence together with its V-gene family, and reads without a unique V-gene family were excluded. To address suspected cross-contamination and a sequencing artifact, a later analysis removed a few hundred highly shared, low-generation-probability nucleotide sequences. For each public chain, a later analysis derived a clonal expansion index from normalized ranks of inferred template counts within each repertoire. A later analysis computed generation probabilities with a VDJ recombination model fitted to out-of-frame rearrangements, and checked the results against IGoR. Hypergeometric tests were used in a later analysis to score TCR-TCR, TCR-HLA and TCR-CMV co-occurrence, with a repertoire-size bias correction applied to the TCR pairs. To estimate false discovery rates, a later analysis permuted the HLA or CMV assignments 20 times. In a later analysis, co-occurring TCRs were grouped using DBSCAN, with TCRdist sequence similarity added in when clustering inside HLA-allele-positive subsets. Co-occurrence clustering excluded repertoires with fewer than 30,000 or more than 120,000 public chains, plus five with anomalous nucleotide sharing. Held by TCRdb, this immuneACCESS table contains in-frame sequences only and omits some clones. Under half of the omission traces to an unresolved V gene where checked; the cause of the rest is unknown. V and J calls and clone size are as listed in that table; D and trimming were resolved from the DNA. The sample data list around 170,000 clones, and around three quarters of these were observed just once. 0.65% to 0.75% of the sample is held by the ten biggest clonotypes.

The rearrangement joined TRBV11-3 to TRBJ2-5, and 8 bases in between align with TRBD2. The sequenced sample was PBMCs. This TCR was recovered from a middle-aged woman in good health and CMV-seronegative. The nucleotides read TGTGCCAGCAGCCAACTAGGGTTCGCGGGGGGACAAGAGACCCAGTACTTC. It encodes CASSQLGFAGGQETQYF.